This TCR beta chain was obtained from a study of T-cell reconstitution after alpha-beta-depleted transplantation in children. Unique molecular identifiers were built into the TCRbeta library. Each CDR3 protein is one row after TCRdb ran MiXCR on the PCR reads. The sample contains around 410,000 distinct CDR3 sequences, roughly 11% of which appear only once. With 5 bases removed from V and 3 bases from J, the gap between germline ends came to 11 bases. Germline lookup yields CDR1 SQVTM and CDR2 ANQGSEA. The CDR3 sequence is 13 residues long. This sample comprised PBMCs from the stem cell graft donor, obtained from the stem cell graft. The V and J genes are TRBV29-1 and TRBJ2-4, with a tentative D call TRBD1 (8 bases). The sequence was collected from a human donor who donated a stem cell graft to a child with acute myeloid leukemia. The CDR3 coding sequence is TGCAGCGTTACAGGGGGGGGCAAAAACATTCAGTACTTC. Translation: CSVTGGGKNIQYF.